This T cell receptor (beta chain) originates from a study of beta chain features in type 1 diabetes. In the study overall: Comparable age, gender and cell yields were observed in patients relative to healthy donors. All samples combined gave 90 million to 130 million sorted cells for examination.

What was sequenced were expressed TCRB transcripts, since all of the isolated RNA had been reverse transcribed. This table comes from immunoSEQ multiplex PCR, and its TCRdb copy is limited to in-frame clones, with some not included. The repertoire includes nearly 350,000 clones, around 9.3% of them detected once, and over 0.95% sits in the top ten. This clone appeared a few times. Its cognate antigen is unknown. Study-wide points: All four CD4+ subsets of Type 1 diabetes patients contained TCRB CDR3s that were moderately but significantly shorter. Here, the possible influence of HLA type (on TCRB rearrangement) remained unresolved.

Germline assignment: CDR1 GTSNPN and CDR2 SVGIG (reference sequence). Trimming pared 4 bases from V and 0 bases from J, leaving 16 bases between. The CDR3 has 16 residues. Source material: central memory CD4+ T cells from blood. The receptor's source is a man aged 30 to 39 with type 1 diabetes. The chain joins TRBV30 to TRBJ1-3; D gene ambiguous. CDR3 DNA sequence: TGTGCCTGGACCTATATCGGGCAACACTCTGGAAACACCATATATTTT. It encodes CAWTYIGQHSGNTIYF.